The 16 T cell receptor beta chains below come from one sample, sequenced in a study of T cell changes during pregnancy in multiple sclerosis. Libraries were prepared by immunoSEQ multiplex PCR; TCRdb keeps only in-frame clonotypes and omits some of them. The sample yields just under 70,000 clones, about 90% seen once. Here the sequenced sample was peripheral blood, taken in the second trimester of pregnancy. These receptors were collected from a female donor with multiple sclerosis, enrolled in a pregnancy study.

Comments on this clone: A read error may produce the germline difference seen at one junction end. The rearrangement links TRBV2 to TRBJ2-3, with D possibly TRBD2 on 7 matching bases. The CDR3 sequence is 15 residues long. Per the germline V gene, CDR1 is SNHLY and CDR2 is FYNNEI. The CDR3 nucleotides are TGTGCCAGGAGTGGGCGGGGGCAAGGCACAGATACGCAGTATTTT. It codes for CARSGRGQGTDTQYF.

This chain joins TRBV6-5 and TRBJ1-1; D remains unclear. V dropped 6 bases and J dropped 1 base, with 9 bases sitting between them. In germline, CDR1 is MNHEY, CDR2 SVGAGI. This CDR3 has 13 residues. CDR3 in amino acids: CASSLAGNTEAFF. In DNA, the CDR3 is TGTGCCAGCAGCCTAGCAGGGAACACTGAAGCTTTCTTT.

This clone has a single count. The rearrangement uses TRBV30 and TRBJ2-7, with a tentative D call TRBD2 (5 bases). V lost 0 bases and J lost 3, with 12 bases in between. Per germline, CDR1 GTSNPN and CDR2 SVGIG (reference sequence). The CDR3 is 14 residues long. The CDR3, as DNA: TGTGCCTGGAGTGTAGGAGGCAGAGGCTACGAGCAGTACTTC. It translates to CAWSVGGRGYEQYF.

The chain carries TRBV9 and TRBJ1-3; TRBD1 matches at 8 bases. V was pared by 0 bases and J by 3 bases, with 8 bases of the junction left unmatched. From germline, CDR1 is SGDLS and CDR2 YYNGEE. The CDR3 has 17 amino acids. CDR3 residues: CASSVGWQGALGNTIYF. The CDR3 nucleotides read TGTGCCAGCAGCGTAGGATGGCAGGGGGCGCTTGGAAACACCATATATTTT.

In this sample, this clone turned up once. The V gene is TRBV9, the J gene TRBJ1-4; 7 bases agree with TRBD1. The CDR3 totals 15 residues. V dropped 2 bases and J dropped 5; count of bases not matched to a gene: 6. Germline V gene data show CDR1 as SGDLS and CDR2 as YYNGEE. The CDR3 DNA reads as TGTGCCAGCAGCGTCCGGGACAGATTAAATGAAAAACTGTTTTTT. Its protein is CASSVRDRLNEKLFF.

V gene TRBV27 combines with J gene TRBJ1-1; 8 nucleotides match TRBD1. CDR3 length: 15 residues. J gave up 1 base and V 4 bases, and 5 bases lay outside the gene matches. The germline CDR1 and CDR2 sequences are MNHEY and SMNVEV (reference sequence). The CDR3 nucleotides are TGTGCCAGCAGTTCTCGGACAGGGCGGAACACTGAAGCTTTCTTT. Translated: CASSSRTGRNTEAFF.

This chain joins TRBV4-3 and TRBJ1-1, with D perhaps matching TRBD1 (5 bases). The CDR3 totals 13 residues. Germline V lookup: CDR1 LGHNA, CDR2 YSLEER. V was cut by 3 bases and J by 6 bases, with 11 bases left in between. This chain's CDR3 is CASSQNRFSEAFF. Here the CDR3 DNA reads TGCGCCAGCAGCCAGAACAGGTTCTCTGAAGCTTTCTTT.

The CDR3 is CASSMTGLSTEAFF. In DNA form, the CDR3 reads TGTGCCAGCAGTATGACAGGGCTGAGTACTGAAGCTTTCTTT. The J gene is TRBJ1-1, the V gene TRBV28; 7 bases map to TRBD1. Germline loops: CDR1 MDHEN, CDR2 SYDVKM. Losses at the gene ends were 5 bases for V and 5 bases for J; bases not matched to a gene: 8. The CDR3 runs to 14 residues. Full variable domain (outside the CDR3, taken from reference TRBV28 and TRBJ1-1): DVKVTQSSRYLVKRTGEKVFLECVQDMDHENMFWYRQDPGLGLRLIYFSYDVKMKEKGDIPEGYSVSREKKERFSLILESASTNQTSMYLCASSMTGLSTEAFFGQGTRLTVV.

The chain is built from TRBV5-8 and TRBJ2-7; perhaps TRBD1 as D (6 bases). Trimming took off 0 bases at V and 0 bases at J, with 7 bases between the two ends. CDR1 and CDR2 (germline): SGHTS, YDEGEE. This CDR3 spans 14 amino acids. For the CDR3, the DNA is TGTGCCAGCAGCTTGGGACAGGACTCCTACGAGCAGTACTTC. Translated, it gives CASSLGQDSYEQYF.

This clone came up once. V gene TRBV5-1 combines with J gene TRBJ2-7; TRBD1 might be the D (6 bases). CDR1 is SGHRS and CDR2 is YFSETQ in the germline V gene. V lost 4 bases and J lost 0, with 11 bases in between. The CDR3 extends over 14 amino acids. Written as DNA, the CDR3 is TGCGCCAGCAGCCCCTCGACAGGCTCCTACGAGCAGTACTTC. Translation: CASSPSTGSYEQYF.

The genes are TRBV19 and TRBJ1-4; D gene uncertain. This CDR3 is 13 amino acids long. Per the germline V gene, CDR1 is LNHDA and CDR2 is SQIVND (reference sequence). Trimming took off 5 bases at V and 7 bases at J, with 11 bases between the two ends. The CDR3 spells CASSSDRGEKLFF. The CDR3 DNA follows: TGTGCCAGTAGTTCGGACCGGGGTGAAAAACTGTTTTTT.

The chain joins TRBV7-2 to TRBJ1-2, with 11 nucleotides matching TRBD1. Losses at the gene ends were 5 bases for V and 6 bases for J; bases not matched to a gene: 8. CDR1 is SGHTA and CDR2 is FQGNSA in the germline V gene. CDR3 length: 15 residues. Here the CDR3 DNA reads TGTGCCAGCAGCCCTTGGACAGGGGGCAGGGATGGCTACACCTTC. This translates into CASSPWTGGRDGYTF. Supplemented by reference TRBV7-2 and TRBJ1-2, the full variable domain reads GAGVSQSPSNKVTEKGKDVELRCDPISGHTALYWYRQSLGQGLEFLIYFQGNSAPDKSGLPSDRFSAERTGGSVSTLTIQRTQQEDSAVYLCASSPWTGGRDGYTFGSGTRLTVV.

This sequence joins TRBV9 and TRBJ2-2; 10 bases match TRBD2. Germline loops: CDR1 SGDLS, CDR2 YYNGEE. Unmatched junction bases numbered 4, after V lost 0 bases and J lost 5 bases. The CDR3 runs to 16 residues. The CDR3 DNA is TGTGCCAGCAGCGTAGGGGCTAGCGGGGGTACCGGGGAGCTGTTTTTT. Its protein product is CASSVGASGGTGELFF.

The genes are TRBV2 and TRBJ2-5; 7 bases line up with TRBD1. From germline, CDR1 is SNHLY and CDR2 FYNNEI. The CDR3 runs to 17 residues. Germline trimming cut 0 bases from V and 0 bases from J; bases unmatched to any gene: 7. The DNA for the CDR3 is TGTGCCAGCAGTGAAGCGCGAGGGGGCTCGTACCAAGAGACCCAGTACTTC. It is translated as CASSEARGGSYQETQYF.

For the CDR3, the DNA is TGTGCCAGCAGCCCCGGGGTGGTGACTGAGCAGTTCTTC. It codes for CASSPGVVTEQFF. The chain carries TRBV14 and TRBJ2-1; possible D gene TRBD2, 5 bases. CDR1 and CDR2 from the germline V gene are SGHDN and FVKESK. This CDR3 region has 13 residues. The V and J ends lost 4 bases and 9 bases respectively, with 13 bases between them.

The rearrangement links TRBV4-2 to TRBJ1-2, with D perhaps TRBD1 (6 bases). V lost 0 bases and J 0 bases, leaving 14 bases between the germline ends. This CDR3 contains 17 residues. Per the germline V gene, CDR1 is LGHNA and CDR2 is YNFKEQ. CDR3 sequence (DNA): TGTGCCAGCAGCCAAGATCATCGACAGGTCGCTAACTATGGCTACACCTTC. Translation: CASSQDHRQVANYGYTF.